This T cell receptor (beta chain) was captured in a study of post-analysis software for immune sequencing data. General study results and limits: Same-batch preparations were strongly co-clustered by F measure. Five or six TRBV segments, TRBV5-6, TRBV5-1 and TRBV20-1 among them, were found more frequent in patients than controls.

V was clipped by 4 bases and J by 0 bases; unmatched bases: 18. This CDR3 spans 21 amino acids. In germline, CDR1 is MGHRA, CDR2 YSYEKL. Each TCR beta cDNA library carried unique molecular identifiers. Using its own MiXCR run on the PCR reads, TCRdb lists one record per CDR3 protein. The top ten clones hold 10% to 12% of a sample with roughly 670,000 distinct CDR3 sequences, over 45% of them seen once. This clonotype was detected a few times. Its target is unknown. V and J are TRBV4-1 and TRBJ2-1; 10 bases align to TRBD2. This receptor was obtained from a girl aged 2 to 9 with multiple sclerosis. The sequenced sample consisted of blood. The CDR3 protein is CASSPFVSSGSTASSYNEQFF. CDR3 DNA: TGCGCCAGCAGCCCATTCGTCTCTAGCGGGAGTACGGCCAGCTCCTACAATGAGCAGTTCTTC.